The 14 T cell receptor beta chains below were found in one sample sequenced in a study of T-cell reconstitution after alpha-beta-depleted transplantation in children. The authors prepared the TCRbeta library with unique molecular identifiers. TCRdb reanalysed the PCR reads using MiXCR and keeps one entry per CDR3 protein. The repertoire consists of 150,000 to 200,000 distinct CDR3 sequences, with over 8.5% occurring once and the leading ten covering around 13%. Sequencing used PBMCs, obtained before TCRalphabeta/CD19-depleted stem cell transplant. The receptors stem from a boy aged 2 to 10 with acute myeloid leukemia, due to receive a stem cell transplant.

At least ten counts were recorded for this clonotype. The V call is TRBV6-5, the J call TRBJ1-5; a possible D gene is TRBD1 (5 bases). In germline, CDR1 is MNHEY, CDR2 SVGAGI. CDR3 length: 15 amino acids. V was pared by 4 bases and J by 7 bases, with 17 bases between. CDR3 region: CASSSGGVGGQPQHF. The CDR3, as DNA: TGTGCCAGCAGTTCAGGAGGGGTGGGTGGCCAGCCCCAGCATTTT.

This clonotype was recorded many times. This rearrangement joins TRBV2 to TRBJ2-5, with D uncertain. V was pared by 8 bases and J by 1 base, with 5 bases between. Looked up from germline, CDR1 is SNHLY and CDR2 is FYNNEI. The CDR3 is made up of 11 amino acids. DNA of the CDR3: TGTGCCAGCGGTCCCCAAGAGACCCAGTACTTC. Translating it yields CASGPQETQYF.

This clonotype was seen many times. The chain employs TRBV10-3 and TRBJ2-5; perhaps D is TRBD1 or TRBD2 (6 bases each). Between the trimmed V and J ends, which lost 3 bases and 11 bases, there was a span of 16 bases. The CDR3 runs to 13 residues. Per the germline V gene, CDR1 is ENHRY and CDR2 is SYGVKD. This CDR3 reads CAISEFGGARQYF. CDR3 nucleotide sequence: TGTGCCATCAGTGAATTCGGGGGCGCCAGGCAGTACTTC.

This clonotype was detected many times. V gene TRBV7-8 combines with J gene TRBJ2-7, with TRBD2 identical over 8 bases. Trimming took 1 base from V and 1 from J; bases not matched to a gene: 0. Looked up from germline, CDR1 is SGHVS and CDR2 is FQNEAQ. This CDR3 contains 14 residues. CDR3 nucleotide sequence: TGTGCCAGCAGCTTAGTAGCGGGGTCCTACGAGCAGTACTTC. Its protein product is CASSLVAGSYEQYF.

The sample holds many counts of this clonotype. This sequence joins TRBV5-6 and TRBJ1-1, with 9 positions matching TRBD1. V lost 4 bases to trimming and J lost 7 bases; unmatched junction nucleotides: 8. The germline CDR1 and CDR2 sequences are SGHDT and YYEEEE. This CDR3 contains 14 residues. This CDR3 is CASSQTGQGSEAFF. As DNA, the CDR3 is TGTGCCAGCAGCCAGACTGGACAGGGGAGTGAAGCTTTCTTT.

This clonotype appeared many times. The chain links TRBV5-1 to TRBJ2-1, with TRBD2 identical over 14 bases. Germline V CDR1 and CDR2: SGHRS, YFSETQ. CDR3 length equals 20 residues. V shed 0 bases, J shed 0 bases, and the junction held 8 bases outside the gene matches. CDR3 DNA: TGCGCCAGCAGCTTGGAAGGACTAGCGGGAGGCCCAAGCTCCTACAATGAGCAGTTCTTC. It yields the protein CASSLEGLAGGPSSYNEQFF.

There are many counts of this clonotype. The chain joins TRBV4-1 to TRBJ2-7; D is undetermined. The CDR3 loop spans 14 amino acids. Germline V gene data show CDR1 as MGHRA and CDR2 as YSYEKL. Between the trimmed V and J ends, which lost 3 bases and 4 bases, there was a span of 13 bases. This CDR3 is CASSQTGVGYEQYV. The CDR3 DNA reads as TGCGCCAGCAGCCAGACTGGGGTCGGGTACGAGCAGTACGTC.

Ten or more counts support this clonotype. CDR3 in amino acids: CASSPADSYEQYV. As DNA, the CDR3 is TGTGCCAGCAGCCCGGCGGACAGCTACGAGCAGTACGTC. The rearrangement links TRBV7-9 to TRBJ2-7; weak D call: TRBD1 (6 bases). This CDR3 contains 13 residues. CDR1 and CDR2 (germline): SEHNR, FQNEAQ (reference sequence). V lost 5 bases, J lost 3 bases, and 11 bases lay in between.

This clonotype was counted many times. The genes are TRBV5-6 and TRBJ1-3, with a possible D match to TRBD1 (5 bases). The CDR3 is 14 residues long. V lost 2 bases and J 2 bases, leaving 8 bases between the germline ends. The germline gives CDR1 SGHDT, CDR2 YYEEEE. CDR3 DNA: TGTGCCAGCAGCTTCAAACAGGCTGGAAACACCATATATTTT. The encoded protein is CASSFKQAGNTIYF.

In this sample, this clonotype turned up many times. The chain couples TRBV6-1 to TRBJ2-7, with 9 bases lining up with TRBD2. CDR1 is MNHNS and CDR2 is SASEGT in the germline V gene. Losses at the gene ends were 6 bases for V and 12 bases for J; bases not matched to a gene: 18. The CDR3 spans 15 residues. DNA of the CDR3: TGTGCCAGCAGCGCTCTGGCTGGTAGCGGGAGACATCTGTACTTC. Amino acids: CASSALAGSGRHLYF.

This clonotype was counted at least ten times. The genes are TRBV5-1 and TRBJ2-1; 11 bases line up with TRBD2. Germline CDR1 and CDR2: SGHRS and YFSETQ. This CDR3 region has 18 residues. The V gene end was trimmed by 0 bases and the J gene end by 7 bases; junction bases not matched to a gene: 12. The CDR3 spells CASSLAVAGGPSVNEQFF. The CDR3 bases are TGCGCCAGCAGCTTGGCCGTAGCGGGAGGGCCCTCGGTTAATGAGCAGTTCTTC.

Many counts were recorded for this clonotype. V and J are TRBV20-1 and TRBJ2-5, with 8 positions matching TRBD2. The CDR3 totals 14 residues. J was trimmed by 1 base and V by 6 bases; bases with no gene match: 7. Germline loops: CDR1 DFQATT, CDR2 SNEGSKA (reference sequence). CDR3 residues: CSAPHTSGQETQYF. The CDR3 nucleotides are TGCAGTGCACCGCATACTAGCGGCCAAGAGACCCAGTACTTC.

This clonotype appeared many times. The chain is built from TRBV6-1 and TRBJ1-1; D is perhaps TRBD1 (6 bases). This CDR3 region has 13 residues. Germline V lookup: CDR1 MNHNS, CDR2 SASEGT. V gave up 3 bases and J gave up 6 bases, with 11 bases separating them. The CDR3 coding sequence is TGTGCCAGCAGTGAGAAGGGGGTTCCTGAAGCTTTCTTT. Amino acids: CASSEKGVPEAFF.

This clonotype was picked up many times. The chain employs TRBV12-3 or TRBV12-4 and TRBJ1-5; 7 positions agree with TRBD1. With V trimmed by 6 bases and J by 4 bases, 9 bases remained unmatched. The CDR3 totals 15 residues. In nucleotides, the CDR3 is TGTGCCAGCAGGGACGGACAGGAGTTTAATCAGCCCCAGCATTTT. Encoded protein: CASRDGQEFNQPQHF.